The 5 T cell receptor beta chains given below trace back to one sample, sequenced in a study of post-analysis software for immune sequencing data. These receptors have no known antigen. TCR beta cDNA libraries included unique molecular identifiers. MiXCR was run by TCRdb on the PCR reads, yielding one entry per CDR3 protein. The data contain hundreds of thousands of distinct CDR3 sequences, roughly three fifths of them seen just once; the ten biggest clones take up 11%. Overall study results and limits: Patients had higher frequencies than controls of about five TRBV segments, including TRBV5-6, TRBV5-1 and TRBV20-1.

Input material: blood. These receptors originate from a girl aged 2-9 years with multiple sclerosis.

In the case of this clonotype: One base away lies a much larger clone, so this may be a sequencing read error. This sequence joins TRBV29-1 and TRBJ1-2, with D maybe TRBD1 (6 bases). Germline loops: CDR1 SQVTM, CDR2 ANQGSEA. The CDR3 has 12 amino acids. Here the CDR3 reads CSVEAQGGGCTF. The CDR3 DNA follows: TGCAGCGTTGAAGCACAGGGAGGCGGCTGCACCTTC.

There are many counts of this clonotype. The V gene is TRBV7-2, the J gene TRBJ2-5; 7 bases fit TRBD2. The germline gives CDR1 SGHTA, CDR2 FQGNSA. V lost 5 bases, J lost 4 bases, and 10 bases stayed unmatched. The CDR3 length is 15 residues. CDR3 protein: CASSPRVGGGETQYF. The CDR3 nucleotides read TGTGCCAGCAGCCCAAGGGTGGGGGGGGGAGAGACCCAGTACTTC.

This chain uses TRBV6-2 or TRBV6-3 with TRBJ2-1, with 13 positions matching TRBD2. J lost 5 bases, V lost 0 bases, and 7 bases had no gene match. This CDR3 contains 18 residues. CDR1 is MNHEY and CDR2 is SVGEGT in the germline V gene. The CDR3 nucleotides read TGTGCCAGCAGTTACTCGACTAGCGGGGGGCCCTTGAACAATGAGCAGTTCTTC. Translating gives CASSYSTSGGPLNNEQFF.

The chain has TRBV29-1 and TRBJ2-1; D is undetermined. The CDR3 spans 14 residues. The V gene lost 0 bases and the J gene lost 4 bases, with 10 bases spanning the gap. Germline V gene data show CDR1 as SQVTM and CDR2 as ANQGSEA. DNA for the CDR3: TGCAGCGTTGAAGAGCATGCTGCATACAATGAGCAGTTCTTC. Protein product: CSVEEHAAYNEQFF.

Concerning this clonotype itself: The junction does not match germline at one end; this may be a read error. The chain carries TRBV10-3 and TRBJ2-3, with a tentative D call TRBD1 (6 bases). Germline V gives CDR1 ENHRY, CDR2 SYGVKD. CDR3 length: 15 amino acids. The CDR3 reads CAISESGASEDTRYF. CDR3 nucleotides: TGTGCCATCAGTGAGTCGGGGGCGTCCGAAGATACGCGGTATTTT.